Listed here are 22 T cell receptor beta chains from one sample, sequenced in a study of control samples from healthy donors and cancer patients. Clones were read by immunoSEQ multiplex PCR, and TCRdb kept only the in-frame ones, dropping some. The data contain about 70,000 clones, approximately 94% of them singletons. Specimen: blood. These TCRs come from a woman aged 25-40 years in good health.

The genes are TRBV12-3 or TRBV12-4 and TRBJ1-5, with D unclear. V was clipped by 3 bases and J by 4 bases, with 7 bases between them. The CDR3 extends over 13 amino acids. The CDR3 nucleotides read TGTGCCAGCAGTTTTGGTCGGAATCAGCCCCAGCATTTT. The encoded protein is CASSFGRNQPQHF.

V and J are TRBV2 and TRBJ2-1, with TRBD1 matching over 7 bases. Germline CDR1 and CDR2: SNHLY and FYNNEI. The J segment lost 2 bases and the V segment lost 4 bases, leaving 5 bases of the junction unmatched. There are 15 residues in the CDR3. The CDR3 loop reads CASSVQGPPYNEQFF. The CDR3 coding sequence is TGTGCCAGCAGTGTACAGGGGCCCCCCTACAATGAGCAGTTCTTC.

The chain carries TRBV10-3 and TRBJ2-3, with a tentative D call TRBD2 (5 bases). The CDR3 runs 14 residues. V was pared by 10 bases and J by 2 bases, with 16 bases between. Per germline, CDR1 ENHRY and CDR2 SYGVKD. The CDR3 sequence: CATGLGAYTDTQYF. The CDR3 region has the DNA TGTGCCACTGGCCTGGGAGCGTACACAGATACGCAGTATTTT.

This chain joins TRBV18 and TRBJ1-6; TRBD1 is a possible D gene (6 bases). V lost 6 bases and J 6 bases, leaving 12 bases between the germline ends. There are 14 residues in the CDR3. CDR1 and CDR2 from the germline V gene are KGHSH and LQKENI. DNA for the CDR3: TGTGCCAGCTCCAATTCCAGGGGTAATTCACCCCTCCACTTT. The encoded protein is CASSNSRGNSPLHF.

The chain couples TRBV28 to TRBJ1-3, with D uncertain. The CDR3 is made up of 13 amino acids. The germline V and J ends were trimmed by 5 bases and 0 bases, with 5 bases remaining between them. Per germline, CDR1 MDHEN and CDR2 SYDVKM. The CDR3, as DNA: TGTGCCAGCAGTCAATCCTCTGGAAACACCATATATTTT. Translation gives CASSQSSGNTIYF. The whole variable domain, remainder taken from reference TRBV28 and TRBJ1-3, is DVKVTQSSRYLVKRTGEKVFLECVQDMDHENMFWYRQDPGLGLRLIYFSYDVKMKEKGDIPEGYSVSREKKERFSLILESASTNQTSMYLCASSQSSGNTIYFGEGSWLTVV.

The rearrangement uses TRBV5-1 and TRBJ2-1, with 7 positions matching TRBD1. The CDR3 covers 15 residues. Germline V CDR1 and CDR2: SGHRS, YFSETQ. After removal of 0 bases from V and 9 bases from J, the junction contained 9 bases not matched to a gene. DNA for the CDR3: TGCGCCAGCAGCTTGGAAGGGGCAGGGGGTCGTGAGCAGTTCTTC. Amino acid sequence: CASSLEGAGGREQFF.

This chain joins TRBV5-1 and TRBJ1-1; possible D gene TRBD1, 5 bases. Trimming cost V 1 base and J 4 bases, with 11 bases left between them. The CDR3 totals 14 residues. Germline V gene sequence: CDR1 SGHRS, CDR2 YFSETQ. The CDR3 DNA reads TGCGCCAGCAGCTTGTCTTGGGGGAGCACTGAAGCTTTCTTT. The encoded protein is CASSLSWGSTEAFF.

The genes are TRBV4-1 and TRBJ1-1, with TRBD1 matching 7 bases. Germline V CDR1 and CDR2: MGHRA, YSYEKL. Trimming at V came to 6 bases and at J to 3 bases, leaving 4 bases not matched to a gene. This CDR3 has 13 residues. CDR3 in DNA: TGCGCCAGCAGAGGGACAGAGTACACTGAAGCTTTCTTT. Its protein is CASRGTEYTEAFF.

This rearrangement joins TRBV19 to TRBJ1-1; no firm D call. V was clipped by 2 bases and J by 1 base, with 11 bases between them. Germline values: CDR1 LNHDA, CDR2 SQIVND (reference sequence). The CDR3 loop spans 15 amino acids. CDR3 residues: CASSILPRQNTEAFF. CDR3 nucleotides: TGTGCCAGTAGTATACTTCCCCGCCAGAACACTGAAGCTTTCTTT.

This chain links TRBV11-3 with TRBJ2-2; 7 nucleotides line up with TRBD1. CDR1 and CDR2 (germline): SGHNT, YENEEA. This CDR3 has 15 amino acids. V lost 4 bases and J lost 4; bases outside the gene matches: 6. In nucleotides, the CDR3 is TGTGCCAGCAGCTACCCTTCAGGGGGCACCGGGGAGCTGTTTTTT. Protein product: CASSYPSGGTGELFF.

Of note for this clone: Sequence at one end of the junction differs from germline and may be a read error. The CDR3 spells CASSLAPGTNTQYF. DNA for the CDR3: TGTGCTAGCAGCTTAGCGCCCGGGACCAATACGCAGTATTTT. V and J are TRBV7-7 and TRBJ2-3; D possibly uses TRBD1 or TRBD2 (5 bases each). The CDR3 runs to 14 residues. Germline V lookup: CDR1 SSHAT, CDR2 FNYEAQ (reference sequence).

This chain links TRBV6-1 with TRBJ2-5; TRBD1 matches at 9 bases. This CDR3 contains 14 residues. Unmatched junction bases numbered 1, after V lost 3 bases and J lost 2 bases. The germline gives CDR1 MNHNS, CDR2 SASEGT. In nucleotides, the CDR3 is TGTGCCAGCAGTGACGGACAGGGGCAAGAGACCCAGTACTTC. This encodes CASSDGQGQETQYF.

CDR3 nucleotides: TGTGCCAGCAGCGTAGCTGACAGGAGCACTGGAAACACCATATATTTT. Its protein is CASSVADRSTGNTIYF. The chain combines TRBV9 with TRBJ1-3, with D possibly being TRBD1 (6 bases). Trimming cost V 0 bases and J 2 bases, with 12 bases left between them. This CDR3 spans 16 amino acids. The germline V gene has CDR1 SGDLS and CDR2 YYNGEE.

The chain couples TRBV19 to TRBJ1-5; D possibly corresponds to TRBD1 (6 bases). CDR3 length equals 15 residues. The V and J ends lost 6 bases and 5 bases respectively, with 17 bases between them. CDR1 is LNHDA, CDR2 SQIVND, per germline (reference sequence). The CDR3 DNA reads TGTGCCAGTAGGACGGACAGTAGCACTTATCAGCCCCAGCATTTT. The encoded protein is CASRTDSSTYQPQHF.

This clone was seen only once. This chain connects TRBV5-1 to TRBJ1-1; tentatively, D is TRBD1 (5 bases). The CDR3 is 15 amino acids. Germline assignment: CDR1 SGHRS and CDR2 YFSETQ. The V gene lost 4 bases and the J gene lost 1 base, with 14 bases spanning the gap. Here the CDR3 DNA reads TGCGCCAGCAGCCCCGAGGGGTTTCGGAACACTGAAGCTTTCTTT. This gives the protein CASSPEGFRNTEAFF.

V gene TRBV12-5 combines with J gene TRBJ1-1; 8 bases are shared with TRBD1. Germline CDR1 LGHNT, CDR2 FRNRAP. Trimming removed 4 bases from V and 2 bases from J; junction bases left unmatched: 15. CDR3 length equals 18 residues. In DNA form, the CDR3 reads TGTGCTAGTGGTTCAGTTGGACTCAGGGACAGGATTAACACTGAAGCTTTCTTT. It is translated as CASGSVGLRDRINTEAFF.

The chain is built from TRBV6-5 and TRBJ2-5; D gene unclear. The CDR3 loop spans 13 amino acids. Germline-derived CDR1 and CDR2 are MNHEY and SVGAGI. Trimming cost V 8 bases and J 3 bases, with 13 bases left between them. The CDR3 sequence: CASAVRVEETQYF. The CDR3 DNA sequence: TGTGCCAGCGCAGTGCGAGTAGAAGAGACCCAGTACTTC.

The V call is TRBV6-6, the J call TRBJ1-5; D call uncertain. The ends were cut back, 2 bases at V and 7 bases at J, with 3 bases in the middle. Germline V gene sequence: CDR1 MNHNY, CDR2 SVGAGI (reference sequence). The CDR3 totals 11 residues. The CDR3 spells CASSYDQPQHF. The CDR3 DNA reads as TGTGCCAGCAGTTACGACCAGCCCCAGCATTTT.

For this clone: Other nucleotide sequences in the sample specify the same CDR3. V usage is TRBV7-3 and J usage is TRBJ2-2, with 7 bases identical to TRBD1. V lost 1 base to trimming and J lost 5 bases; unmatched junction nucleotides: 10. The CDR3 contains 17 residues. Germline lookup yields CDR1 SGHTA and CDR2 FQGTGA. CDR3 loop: CASSLKNGGQTTGELFF. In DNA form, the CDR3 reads TGTGCCAGCAGCTTAAAAAATGGGGGACAGACGACCGGGGAGCTGTTTTTT.

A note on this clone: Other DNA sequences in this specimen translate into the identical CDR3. The CDR3 loop is CASSHRGSTDTQYF. The CDR3, as DNA: TGTGCCAGCAGCCACAGGGGGTCCACAGATACGCAGTATTTT. The rearrangement joins TRBV3-1 (or the pseudogene TRBV3-2) to TRBJ2-3; 7 bases map to TRBD1. From germline, CDR1 is LGHDT and CDR2 YNNKEL (reference sequence). The ends lost 3 bases at V and 2 bases at J; junction bases unmatched: 2. This CDR3 has 14 amino acids.

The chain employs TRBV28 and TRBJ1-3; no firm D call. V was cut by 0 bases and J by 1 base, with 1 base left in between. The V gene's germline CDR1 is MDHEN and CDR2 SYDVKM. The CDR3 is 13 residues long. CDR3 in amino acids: CASSLWSGNTIYF. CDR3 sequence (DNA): TGTGCCAGCAGTTTATGGTCTGGAAACACCATATATTTT.

The CDR3 DNA follows: TGTGCCAGCAGCTTGGACAGGGTCAAGACTGGCTACACCTTC. It encodes CASSLDRVKTGYTF. V and J are TRBV5-6 and TRBJ1-2; D perhaps matches TRBD1 (6 bases). The CDR3 extends over 14 amino acids. CDR1 SGHDT and CDR2 YYEEEE come from the germline V gene. Trimming shortened V by 0 bases and J by 7 bases, and 13 bases separated the two germline ends.